This TCR beta chain is drawn from a study of glioma-infiltrating T cells after dendritic cell vaccination. TCRdb keeps only in-frame clones here, not all; method: immunoSEQ multiplex PCR. The sample has more than 95,000 clones, around 89% seen once; the top ten hold approximately 3%. The CDR3 contains 13 residues. Trimming pared 0 bases from V and 8 bases from J, leaving 10 bases between. CDR1 and CDR2 from the germline V gene are GTSNPN and SVGIG (reference sequence). Time point noted: after dendritic cell vaccination, including at tumor progression/relapse. Sequenced material: blood, taken after dendritic cell vaccination. This clonotype originated in a human donor with glioblastoma. The V and J genes are TRBV30 and TRBJ1-4, with D hard to call. CDR3 loop: CAWSVSPVEKLFF. The CDR3 coding sequence is TGTGCCTGGAGTGTATCACCGGTAGAAAAACTGTTTTTT.